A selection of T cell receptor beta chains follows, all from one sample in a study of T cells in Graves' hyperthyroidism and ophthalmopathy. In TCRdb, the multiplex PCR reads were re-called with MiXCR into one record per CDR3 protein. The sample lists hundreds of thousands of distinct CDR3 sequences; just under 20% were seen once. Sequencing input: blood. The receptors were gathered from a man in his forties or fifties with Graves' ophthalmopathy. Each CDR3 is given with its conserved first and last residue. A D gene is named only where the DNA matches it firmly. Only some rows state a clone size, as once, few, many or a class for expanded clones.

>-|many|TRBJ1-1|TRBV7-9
TGTGCCAGCAGCTTACGGCTGAACACTGAAGCTTTCTTT
CASSLRLNTEAFF
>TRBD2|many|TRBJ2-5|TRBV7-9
TGTGCCAGCAGCTTAGGACTAGCGGGAGCGGAGACCCAGTACTTC
CASSLGLAGAETQYF
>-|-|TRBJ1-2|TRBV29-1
TGCAGCGTAAAGGGGATGAGCTATGGCTACACCTTC
CSVKGMSYGYTF
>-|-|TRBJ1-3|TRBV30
TGTGCCTGGAGTGGCGGTCAGCCGAGCTCTGGAAACACCATATATTTT
CAWSGGQPSSGNTIYF
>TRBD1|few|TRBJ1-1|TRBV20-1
TGCAGTGCTAGAGGTATCTTACAGGGGAGGTACTTTAACAGTGAAGCTTTCTTT
CSARGILQGRYFNSEAFF
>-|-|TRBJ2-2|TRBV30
TGTGCCTGGAGGACCAGCATCTCGAACACCGGGGAGCTGTTTTTT
CAWRTSISNTGELFF
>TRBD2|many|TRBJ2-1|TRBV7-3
TGTGCCAGCAGCTTAGACCCTAGCGGGATTGAGCAGTTCTTC
CASSLDPSGIEQFF
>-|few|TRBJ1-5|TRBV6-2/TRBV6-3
TGTGCCAGCAGTTACTCAGGCAGCCATCAGCCCCAGCATTTT
CASSYSGSHQPQHF
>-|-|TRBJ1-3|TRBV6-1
TGTGCCAGCATCAGCACTGGAAACACCATATATTTT
CASISTGNTIYF
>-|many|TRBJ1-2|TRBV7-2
TGTGCCAGCAGTTCACGGCAGGGAGGTGGCTACACCTTC
CASSSRQGGGYTF
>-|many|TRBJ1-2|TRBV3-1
TGTGCCAGCAGCCCGGAACGGGGGCGCCCAATCGGCTACACCTTC
CASSPERGRPIGYTF
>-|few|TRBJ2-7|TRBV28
TGTGCCACCATCCGAAATACGTACGAGCAGTACTTC
CATIRNTYEQYF